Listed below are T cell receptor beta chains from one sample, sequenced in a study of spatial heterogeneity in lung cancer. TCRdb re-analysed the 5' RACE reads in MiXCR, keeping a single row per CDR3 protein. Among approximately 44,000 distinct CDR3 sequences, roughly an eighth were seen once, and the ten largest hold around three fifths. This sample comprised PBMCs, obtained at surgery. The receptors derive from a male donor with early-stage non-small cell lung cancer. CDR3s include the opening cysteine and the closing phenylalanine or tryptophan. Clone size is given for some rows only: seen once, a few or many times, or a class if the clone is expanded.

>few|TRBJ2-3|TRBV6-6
CASSTTSGGAKDTQYF
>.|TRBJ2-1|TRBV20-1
CSARGTIADEQFF
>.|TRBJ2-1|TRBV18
CASSPPEGYNEQFF
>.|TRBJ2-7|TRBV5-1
CASSLPIAGGTYEQYF
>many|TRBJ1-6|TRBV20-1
CSASAGTGYNSPLHF
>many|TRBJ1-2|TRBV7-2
CASSLGLDYGYTF
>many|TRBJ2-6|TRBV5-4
CASSLTGSGANVLTF
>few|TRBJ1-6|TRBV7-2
CASSTTAENSPLHF
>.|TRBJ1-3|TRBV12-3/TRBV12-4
CAYADRAGNTIYF
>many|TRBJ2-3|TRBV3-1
CASSPRTRGSTDTQYF
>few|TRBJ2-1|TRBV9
CASSSSGTYNEQFF